This TCR beta chain was sequenced for a study of cytomegalovirus exposure and HLA in healthy donors. Broader study findings: In the analysis, some V segments, TRBV6-2 and TRBV6-3 included, were excluded as indistinguishable.

PCR amplification relied on 60 Vbeta primers (plus 13 Jbeta primers). Assay used: immunoSEQ multiplex PCR; TCRdb lists only in-frame clones, some missing. Here the sample spans roughly 110,000 clones, roughly 71% being singletons. Among the donors, all were healthy bone marrow donors. The J segment lost 0 bases and the V segment lost 4 bases, leaving 14 bases of the junction unmatched. The germline CDR1 and CDR2 sequences are LGHNA and YSLEER. This CDR3 is 20 amino acids long. On this clone itself: Its antigen is undetermined.

The V call is TRBV4-3, the J call TRBJ2-1, with 11 bases aligning to TRBD2. Specimen: PBMCs. The sequence was obtained from a male donor in good health and CMV-seropositive. The CDR3 spells CASSRGVLAGGASSYNEQFF. The CDR3 coding sequence is TGCGCCAGCAGCCGGGGGGTTCTAGCGGGGGGCGCAAGCTCCTACAATGAGCAGTTCTTC.